Reported below is one TCR beta chain. Germline V gene lookup returns CDR1 SGDLS and CDR2 YYNGEE. This CDR3 is 18 amino acids long. V lost 0 bases and J lost 3, with 18 bases in between. The deep-level immunoSEQ assay was used. Genomic DNA (from each subset) was split evenly across several immunoSEQ plates. Assay used: immunoSEQ multiplex PCR; TCRdb lists only in-frame clones, some missing. This table has around 2.3 million clones, around 95% appearing once. A CD45RA-negative memory subset and a CD45RA+ naive subset were separated from the CD4+ cells. The data were taken from a study of shared clonotypes between healthy human individuals.

The chain employs TRBV9 and TRBJ2-2; no clear D. The sequencing input was naive CD4+ T cells sorted from blood. The subset is: CD45RA+ positively selected. This clonotype originated in a man between 18 and 35 years old in good health. CDR3 nucleotide sequence: TGTGCCAGCAGCGTAGAAAAAAGATGGGTGGGTGACACCGGGGAGCTGTTTTTT. Protein product: CASSVEKRWVGDTGELFF.